The rows below give T cell receptor beta chains drawn from one sample of a study of T cell repertoires in cytomegalovirus infection. TCRdb ran MiXCR on the reads and lists one entry per CDR3 protein. The table records fewer than 950,000 distinct CDR3 sequences, around a third of them present only once. These receptors have no identified antigens. Sequencing was performed on cultured CD8+ T cells from PBMCs, taken from culture after CMV antigen stimulation. The receptors shown here come from a human donor in good health (CMV status not recorded). Some clones in this sample may be carry-over from other donors' samples. Each CDR3 is given without its conserved first and last residue. Clone sizes are given selectively: once, few, many, or a class where the clone is expanded.

>TRBJ1-2|TRBV10-3|few
AISQEGSYGYT
>TRBJ1-5|TRBV7-9|-
ASSRPGQNQPQH
>TRBJ2-3|TRBV7-6|few
ASRTPNGGDTQY
>TRBJ2-2|TRBV11-3|few
ASSQSRGPANTGELF
>TRBJ2-5|TRBV7-9|-
ASSLAMSRGPLIQETQY
>TRBJ1-6|TRBV4-1|-
ASSMTENLPLH
>TRBJ2-3|TRBV7-2|-
ASSPIGASLDTQY
>TRBJ2-2|TRBV19|-
ASSPPSGGPNTGELF
>TRBJ2-7|TRBV20-1|few
SARGQGATNEQY
>TRBJ2-5|TRBV29-1|-
SVLGTSGGETQY
>TRBJ2-3|TRBV7-6|many
ASSLISGQGLSSTDTQY
>TRBJ2-5|TRBV12-3/TRBV12-4|few
ASSWTGDQETQY
>TRBJ1-2|TRBV12-3/TRBV12-4|many
ASIIIGGLLKGDNYGYT
>TRBJ1-2|TRBV19|-
ASRYANYGYT
>TRBJ2-1|TRBV6-8|-
ASSYSPREVYNEQF